The clone carrying this T cell receptor beta chain was counted ten times or more. This sample is drawn from a study of T cells in Graves' hyperthyroidism and ophthalmopathy. CDR1 is SEHNR, CDR2 FQNEAQ, per germline (reference sequence). This CDR3 spans 14 amino acids. The V end was cut by 3 bases, the J end by 5 bases, with 14 bases between. Researchers amplified the TCR beta CDR3 regions from RNA transcripts. During a first-round RT-PCR of the TCR CDR3, the HTBI primer set was used. MiXCR was run by TCRdb on the multiplex PCR reads, yielding one entry per CDR3 protein. The sample shows about 500,000 distinct CDR3 sequences, 16% of them seen only once.

This receptor was taken from a woman aged 30 to 39 with Graves' ophthalmopathy. The source material was blood. The chain is built from TRBV7-9 and TRBJ2-7; D is perhaps TRBD2 (6 bases). CDR3 loop: CASSLALGGDEQYF. Written as DNA, the CDR3 is TGTGCCAGCAGCTTGGCCCTAGGAGGGGACGAGCAGTACTTC.